This is a list of T cell receptor beta chains from one sample in a study of cytomegalovirus exposure and HLA in healthy donors. The protocol was immunoSEQ multiplex PCR, while the TCRdb copy is restricted to in-frame clones and leaves out a portion. The profile shows 120,000 or so clones, around 78% of them singletons. The source material was PBMCs. Receptor source: a woman between 40 and 50 years old in good health and CMV-seronegative. CDR3s include the opening cysteine and the closing phenylalanine or tryptophan.

v_gene: TRBV5-6
j_gene: TRBJ1-1
CDR3aa: CASSGQTGMNTEAFF

v_gene: TRBV19
j_gene: TRBJ2-3
CDR3aa: CASSPGDLDTQYF

v_gene: TRBV7-3
j_gene: TRBJ1-6
CDR3aa: CASSQTGGNSPLHF

v_gene: TRBV13
j_gene: TRBJ2-7
CDR3aa: CASSSSAGAFYEQYF

v_gene: TRBV7-3
j_gene: TRBJ2-1
CDR3aa: CASSRGDPNYNEQFF

v_gene: TRBV6-1
j_gene: TRBJ2-3
CDR3aa: CASKIPRGNTDTQYF

v_gene: TRBV7-6
j_gene: TRBJ1-1
CDR3aa: CASSAQTVPEAFF

v_gene: TRBV7-6
j_gene: TRBJ2-3
CDR3aa: CASSPGVGQGFGTDTQYF

v_gene: TRBV6-6
j_gene: TRBJ2-2
CDR3aa: CASRKDSGRSTGELFF

v_gene: TRBV11-3
j_gene: TRBJ2-2
CDR3aa: CASSRQGNVAGELFF

v_gene: TRBV5-1
j_gene: TRBJ2-1
CDR3aa: CASSLVQGPDNEQFF

v_gene: TRBV5-8
j_gene: TRBJ2-5
CDR3aa: CASSLGMRRRDQETQYF

v_gene: TRBV5-8
j_gene: TRBJ2-7
CDR3aa: CASSPRGRGREQYF

v_gene: TRBV6-1
j_gene: TRBJ2-1
CDR3aa: CASSGGGLEQFF

v_gene: TRBV27
j_gene: TRBJ1-1
CDR3aa: CASSSQGAVTEAFF

v_gene: TRBV27
j_gene: TRBJ2-1
CDR3aa: CASLPGTAGYNEQFF

v_gene: TRBV13
j_gene: TRBJ1-6
CDR3aa: CASSQGGGGLNSPLHF

v_gene: TRBV7-3
j_gene: TRBJ2-3
CDR3aa: CASTPRGAGTDTQYF

v_gene: TRBV7-6
j_gene: TRBJ2-5
CDR3aa: CASSLSGETQYF

v_gene: TRBV7-9
j_gene: TRBJ2-1
CDR3aa: CASSSSGAYNEQFF

v_gene: TRBV28
j_gene: TRBJ1-2
CDR3aa: CATALPGTDSGYTF

v_gene: TRBV7-2
j_gene: TRBJ2-3
CDR3aa: CASSFRRGGSTDTQYF

v_gene: TRBV4-1
j_gene: TRBJ1-1
CDR3aa: CASSQDLAPTEAFF

v_gene: TRBV2
j_gene: TRBJ1-1
CDR3aa: CASRAQVAPEAFF

v_gene: TRBV7-9
j_gene: TRBJ1-2
CDR3aa: CSSSFSGDDGYTF

v_gene: TRBV6-1
j_gene: TRBJ1-5
CDR3aa: CASREPGQGDQPQHF

v_gene: TRBV7-2
j_gene: TRBJ2-7
CDR3aa: CASSLVGGTSYGQYF

v_gene: TRBV27
j_gene: TRBJ1-2
CDR3aa: CASSFSFGQQYGYTF